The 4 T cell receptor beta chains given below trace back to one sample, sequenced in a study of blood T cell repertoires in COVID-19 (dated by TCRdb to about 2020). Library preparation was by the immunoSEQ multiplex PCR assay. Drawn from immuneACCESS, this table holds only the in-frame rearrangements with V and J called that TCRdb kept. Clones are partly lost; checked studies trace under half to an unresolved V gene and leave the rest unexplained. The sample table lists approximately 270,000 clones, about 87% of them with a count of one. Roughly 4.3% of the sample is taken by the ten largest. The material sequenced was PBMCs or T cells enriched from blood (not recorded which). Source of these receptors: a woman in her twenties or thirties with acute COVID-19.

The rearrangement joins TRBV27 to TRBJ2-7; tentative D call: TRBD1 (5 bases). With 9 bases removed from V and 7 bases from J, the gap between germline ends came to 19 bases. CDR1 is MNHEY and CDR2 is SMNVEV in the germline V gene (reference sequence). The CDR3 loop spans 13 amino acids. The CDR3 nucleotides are TGTGCCAGTATCAATGAACAAAGGACAGAGCAGTACTTC. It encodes CASINEQRTEQYF.

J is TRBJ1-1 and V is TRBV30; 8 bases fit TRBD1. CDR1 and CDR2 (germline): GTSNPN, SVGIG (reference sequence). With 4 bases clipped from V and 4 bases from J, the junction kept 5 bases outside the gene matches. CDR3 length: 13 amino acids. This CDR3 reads CAWNGQGGTEAFF. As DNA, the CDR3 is TGTGCCTGGAATGGACAGGGTGGCACTGAAGCTTTCTTT.

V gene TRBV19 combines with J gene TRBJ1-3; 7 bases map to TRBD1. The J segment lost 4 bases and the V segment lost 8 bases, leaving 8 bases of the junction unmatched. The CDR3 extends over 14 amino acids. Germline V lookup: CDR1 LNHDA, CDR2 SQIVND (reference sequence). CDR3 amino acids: CASRSGTVGNTIYF. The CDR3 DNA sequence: TGTGCCAGTCGTTCCGGGACAGTCGGAAACACCATATATTTT.

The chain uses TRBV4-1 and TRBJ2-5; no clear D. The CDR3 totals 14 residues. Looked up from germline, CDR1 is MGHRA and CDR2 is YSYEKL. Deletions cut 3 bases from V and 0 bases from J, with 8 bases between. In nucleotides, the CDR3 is TGCGCCAGCAGCCATGGAGAGTACCAAGAGACCCAGTACTTC. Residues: CASSHGEYQETQYF.